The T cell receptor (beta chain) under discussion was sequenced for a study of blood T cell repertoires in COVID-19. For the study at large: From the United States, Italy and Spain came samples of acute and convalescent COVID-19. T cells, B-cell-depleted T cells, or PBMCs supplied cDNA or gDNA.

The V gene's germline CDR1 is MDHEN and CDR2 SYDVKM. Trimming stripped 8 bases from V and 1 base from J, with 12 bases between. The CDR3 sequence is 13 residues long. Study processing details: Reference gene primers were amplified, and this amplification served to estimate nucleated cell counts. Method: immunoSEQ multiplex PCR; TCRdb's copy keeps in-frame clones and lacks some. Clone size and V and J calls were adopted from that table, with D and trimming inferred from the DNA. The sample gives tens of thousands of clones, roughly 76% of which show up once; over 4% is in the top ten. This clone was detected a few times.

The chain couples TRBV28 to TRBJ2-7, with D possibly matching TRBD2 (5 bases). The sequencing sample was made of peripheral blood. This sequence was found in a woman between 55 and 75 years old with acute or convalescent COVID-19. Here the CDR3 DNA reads TGTGCCAGCGAGGGTAGCCCGTCCTACGAGCAGTACTTC. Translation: CASEGSPSYEQYF.